These 10 T cell receptor beta chains originate from one sample sequenced in a study of long-term antiretroviral therapy in people with HIV. Researchers ran immunoSEQ v3.0 at survey level. TCRdb keeps only in-frame clones here, not all; method: immunoSEQ multiplex PCR. The sample yields some 29,000 clones, roughly 78% seen once. The input for sequencing was unsorted PBMCs, taken 1.5 years before starting antiretroviral therapy. Receptors were obtained from a man younger than 35 with HIV.

This chain links TRBV10-3 with TRBJ1-3; 9 nucleotides agree with TRBD1. The junction had 8 bases not matched to a gene; V was cut back by 5 bases and J by 6 bases. From germline, CDR1 is ENHRY and CDR2 SYGVKD. CDR3 length: 15 residues. The CDR3 nucleotides read TGTGCCATCAGTAATAGACAGGGGGTAGAAAACACCATATATTTT. This gives the protein CAISNRQGVENTIYF.

The V gene is TRBV19, the J gene TRBJ2-2; no reliable D call. This CDR3 contains 13 residues. Germline CDR1 LNHDA, CDR2 SQIVND (reference sequence). Trimming took off 3 bases at V and 5 bases at J, with 7 bases between the two ends. The CDR3 region is CASSIWATGELFF. As DNA, the CDR3 is TGTGCCAGTAGTATCTGGGCGACCGGGGAGCTGTTTTTT. The full variable domain, with the rest looked up from reference TRBV19 and TRBJ2-2, is DGGITQSPKYLFRKEGQNVTLSCEQNLNHDAMYWYRQDPGQGLRLIYYSQIVNDFQKGDIAEGYSVSREKKESFPLTVTSAQKNPTAFYLCASSIWATGELFFGEGSRLTVL.

This chain joins TRBV30 and TRBJ2-1; D is ambiguous. Germline assignment: CDR1 GTSNPN and CDR2 SVGIG (reference sequence). The CDR3 runs to 12 residues. Trimming shortened V by 0 bases and J by 7 bases, and 7 bases separated the two germline ends. Here the CDR3 DNA reads TGTGCCTGGAGTGTGCAAGTAAATGAGCAGTTCTTC. Translation: CAWSVQVNEQFF.

This clone is a singleton in its sample. This chain links TRBV9 with TRBJ2-2; 10 positions match TRBD1. V was pared by 3 bases and J by 3 bases, with 8 bases of the junction left unmatched. Per germline, CDR1 SGDLS and CDR2 YYNGEE. The CDR3 runs 17 residues. The DNA of the CDR3 is TGTGCCAGCAGCGAGCCGCCGGGGACAGGGGACACCGGGGAGCTGTTTTTT. Translation gives CASSEPPGTGDTGELFF.

The rearrangement links TRBV15 to TRBJ1-3; D uncertain. V gave up 0 bases and J gave up 2 bases, with 8 bases separating them. The length of the CDR3 is 15 residues. Germline V gives CDR1 LNHNV, CDR2 YYDKDF (reference sequence). CDR3 nucleotides: TGTGCCACCAGCAGAGATCGCGCAGCTGGAAACACCATATATTTT. Translated: CATSRDRAAGNTIYF.

The chain combines TRBV12-2 with TRBJ2-5; the DNA was not compared with TRBD2, the D call given in the table. TRBV12-2 is given as a pseudogene. The CDR3 length is 15 residues. The CDR3 DNA reads TGTGCAAGTCGGGTACCTCCCCGAGGGCAAGAGACCCAGTACTTC. Protein sequence: CASRVPPRGQETQYF.

This sequence joins TRBV4-3 and TRBJ2-5; D possibly corresponds to TRBD2 (6 bases). V was pared by 0 bases and J by 0 bases, with 11 bases between. This CDR3 is 16 amino acids long. Germline assignment: CDR1 LGHNA and CDR2 YSLEER. CDR3 DNA: TGCGCCAGCAGCCAAGAGTGGCGGGGTTACCAAGAGACCCAGTACTTC. Residues: CASSQEWRGYQETQYF.

By frequency in the sample, this clone is medium-sized. Other DNA sequences in the sample encode the same CDR3. CDR3 DNA sequence: TGTGCCTGGAGGGGCTCTGGAAACACCATATATTTT. Translation gives CAWRGSGNTIYF. The V gene is TRBV30, the J gene TRBJ1-3; the D is unclear. CDR1 is GTSNPN, CDR2 SVGIG, per germline (reference sequence). V lost 3 bases and J lost 0, with 3 bases in between. This CDR3 has 12 amino acids.

V is TRBV5-6 and J is TRBJ2-4, with a tentative D call TRBD1 (6 bases). CDR1 is SGHDT, CDR2 YYEEEE, per germline. The CDR3 loop spans 14 amino acids. The V end was cut by 2 bases, the J end by 7 bases, with 13 bases between. CDR3 DNA sequence: TGTGCCAGCAGCTTCGGGACATCGGACAACATTCAGTACTTC. It specifies CASSFGTSDNIQYF.

The rearrangement links TRBV30 to TRBJ2-7, with TRBD1 identical over 7 bases. V shed 5 bases and J 0 bases; nucleotides not matched to a gene: 4. This CDR3 contains 13 residues. CDR1 is GTSNPN and CDR2 is SVGIG in the germline V gene (reference sequence). CDR3 loop: CAWGQDSSYEQYF. DNA of the CDR3: TGTGCCTGGGGACAGGACAGCTCCTACGAGCAGTACTTC.